This T cell receptor (beta chain) appears in the sequencing data of a study of T-cell reconstitution after alpha-beta-depleted transplantation in children. With regard to this clonotype: At one end the junction does not follow the germline gene, possibly because of a read error.

Unique molecular identifiers were incorporated into the prepared TCRbeta library. TCRdb re-called the PCR reads through MiXCR, storing one row per CDR3 protein. The table records about 340,000 distinct CDR3 sequences, 10% of them present only once. The receptor comes from a human donor who donated a stem cell graft to a child with acute lymphoblastic leukemia. The source material was PBMCs from the stem cell graft donor, sampled from the stem cell graft.

CDR3 protein: CASSFREGVRTQYF. The DNA of the CDR3 is TGTGCTAGCAGCTTTCGTGAGGGGGTCCGGACCCAGTACTTC. This chain connects TRBV7-7 to TRBJ2-5, with D possibly matching TRBD1 (6 bases). The CDR3 totals 14 residues. The V gene's germline CDR1 is SSHAT and CDR2 FNYEAQ (reference sequence). Complete variable domain (other parts from reference TRBV7-7 and TRBJ2-5): GAGVSQSPRYKVTKRGQDVTLRCDPISSHATLYWYQQALGQGPEFLTYFNYEAQPDKSGLPSDRFSAERPEGSISTLTIQRTEQRDSAMYRCASSFREGVRTQYFGPGTRLLVL.